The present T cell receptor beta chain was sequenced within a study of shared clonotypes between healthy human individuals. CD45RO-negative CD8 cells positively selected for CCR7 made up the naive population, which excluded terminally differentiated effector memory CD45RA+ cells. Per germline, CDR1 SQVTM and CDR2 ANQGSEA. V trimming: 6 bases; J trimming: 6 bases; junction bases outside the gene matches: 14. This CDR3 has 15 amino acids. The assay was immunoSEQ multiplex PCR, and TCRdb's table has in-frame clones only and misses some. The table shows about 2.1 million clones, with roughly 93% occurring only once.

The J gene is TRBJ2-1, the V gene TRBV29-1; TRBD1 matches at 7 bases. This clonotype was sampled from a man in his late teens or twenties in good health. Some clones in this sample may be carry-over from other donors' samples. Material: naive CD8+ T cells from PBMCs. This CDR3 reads CSVQTTGYGPNEQFF. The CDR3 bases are TGCAGCGTCCAGACGACAGGGTACGGACCCAATGAGCAGTTCTTC.